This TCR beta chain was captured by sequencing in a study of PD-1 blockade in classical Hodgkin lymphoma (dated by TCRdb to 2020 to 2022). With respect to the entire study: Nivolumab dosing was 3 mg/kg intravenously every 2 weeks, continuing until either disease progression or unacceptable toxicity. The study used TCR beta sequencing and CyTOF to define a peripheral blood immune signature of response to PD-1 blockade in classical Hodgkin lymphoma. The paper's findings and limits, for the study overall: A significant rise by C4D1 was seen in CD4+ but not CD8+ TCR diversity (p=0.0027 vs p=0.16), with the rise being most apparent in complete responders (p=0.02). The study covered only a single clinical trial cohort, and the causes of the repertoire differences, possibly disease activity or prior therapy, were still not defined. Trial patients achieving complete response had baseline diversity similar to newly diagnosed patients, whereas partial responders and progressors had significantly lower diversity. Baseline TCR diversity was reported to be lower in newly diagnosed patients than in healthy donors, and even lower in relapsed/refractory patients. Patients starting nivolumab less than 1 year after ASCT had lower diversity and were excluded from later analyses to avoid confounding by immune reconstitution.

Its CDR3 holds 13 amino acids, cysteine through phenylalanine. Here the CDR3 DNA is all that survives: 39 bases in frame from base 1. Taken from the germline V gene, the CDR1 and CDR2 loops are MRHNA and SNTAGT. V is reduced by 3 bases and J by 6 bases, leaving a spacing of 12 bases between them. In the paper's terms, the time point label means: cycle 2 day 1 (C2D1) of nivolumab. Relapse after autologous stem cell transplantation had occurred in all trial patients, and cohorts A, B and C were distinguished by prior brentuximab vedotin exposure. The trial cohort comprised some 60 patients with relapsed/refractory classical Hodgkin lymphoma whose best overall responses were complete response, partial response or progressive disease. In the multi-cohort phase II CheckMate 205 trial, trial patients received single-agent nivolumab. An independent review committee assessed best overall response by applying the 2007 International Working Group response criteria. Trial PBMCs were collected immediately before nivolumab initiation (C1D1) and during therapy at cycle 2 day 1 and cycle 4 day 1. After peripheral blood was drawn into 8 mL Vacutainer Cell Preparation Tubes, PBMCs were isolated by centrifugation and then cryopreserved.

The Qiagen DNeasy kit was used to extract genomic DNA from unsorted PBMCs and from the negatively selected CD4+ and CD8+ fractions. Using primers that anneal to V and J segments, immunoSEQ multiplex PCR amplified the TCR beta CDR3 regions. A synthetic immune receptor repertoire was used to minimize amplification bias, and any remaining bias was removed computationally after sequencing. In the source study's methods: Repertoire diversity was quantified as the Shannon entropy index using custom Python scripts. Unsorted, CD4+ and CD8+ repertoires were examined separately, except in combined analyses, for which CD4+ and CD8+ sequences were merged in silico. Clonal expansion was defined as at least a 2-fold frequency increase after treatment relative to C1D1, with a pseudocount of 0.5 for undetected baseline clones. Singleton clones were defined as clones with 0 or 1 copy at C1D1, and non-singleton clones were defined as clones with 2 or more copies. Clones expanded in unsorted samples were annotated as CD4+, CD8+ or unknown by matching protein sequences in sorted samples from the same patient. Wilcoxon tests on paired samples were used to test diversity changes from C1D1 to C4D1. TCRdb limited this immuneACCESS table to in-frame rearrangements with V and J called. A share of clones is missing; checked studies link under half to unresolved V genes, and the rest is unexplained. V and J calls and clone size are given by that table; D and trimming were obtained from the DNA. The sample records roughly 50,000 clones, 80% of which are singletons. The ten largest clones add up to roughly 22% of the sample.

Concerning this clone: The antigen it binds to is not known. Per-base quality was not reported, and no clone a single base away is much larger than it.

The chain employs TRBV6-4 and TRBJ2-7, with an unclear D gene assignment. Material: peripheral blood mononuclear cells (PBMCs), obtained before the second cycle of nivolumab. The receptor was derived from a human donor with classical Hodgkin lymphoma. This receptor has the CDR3 CASSEAHTTEQYF. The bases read TGTGCCAGCAGTGAAGCTCACACGACCGAGCAGTACTTC.